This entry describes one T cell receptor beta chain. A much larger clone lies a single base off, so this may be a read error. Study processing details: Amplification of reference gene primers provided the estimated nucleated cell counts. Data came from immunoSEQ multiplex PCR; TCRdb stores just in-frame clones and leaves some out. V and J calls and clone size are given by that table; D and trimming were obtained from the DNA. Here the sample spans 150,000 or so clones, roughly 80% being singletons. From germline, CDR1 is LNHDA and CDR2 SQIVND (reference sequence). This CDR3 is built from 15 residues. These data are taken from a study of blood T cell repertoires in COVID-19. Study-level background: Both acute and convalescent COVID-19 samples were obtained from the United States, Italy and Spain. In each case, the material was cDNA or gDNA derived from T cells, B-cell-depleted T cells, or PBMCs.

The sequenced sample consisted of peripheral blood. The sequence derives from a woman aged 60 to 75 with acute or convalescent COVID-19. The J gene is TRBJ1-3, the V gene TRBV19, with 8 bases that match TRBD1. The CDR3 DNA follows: TGTGCCAGTAGTCGACAGGGGAATTATGGAAACATCATATATTTT. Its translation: CASSRQGNYGNIIYF.